These 2 T cell receptor beta chains share one sample of origin, sequenced in a study of CD8 T cells in ankylosing spondylitis. TCRdb passed the 5' RACE reads through MiXCR, listing each CDR3 protein once. The sample has approximately 150,000 distinct CDR3 sequences, under 35% seen once. Source material: synovial fluid, either unsorted or a sorted T cell fraction (not recorded which). These TCRs come from a male donor with ankylosing spondylitis.

V gene TRBV18 combines with J gene TRBJ2-3; 7 bases are shared with TRBD2. CDR3 size: 17 residues. With 3 bases clipped from V and 0 bases from J, the junction kept 9 bases outside the gene matches. CDR1 KGHSH and CDR2 LQKENI come from the germline V gene. The CDR3 coding sequence is TGTGCCAGCTCACCGACAGCGGGGTCCCTTAGCACAGATACGCAGTATTTT. Translated: CASSPTAGSLSTDTQYF.

The chain links TRBV7-9 to TRBJ1-2, with D uncertain. The germline V and J ends were trimmed by 5 bases and 0 bases, with 10 bases remaining between them. The CDR3 totals 14 residues. Germline lookup yields CDR1 SEHNR and CDR2 FQNEAQ (reference sequence). In DNA, the CDR3 is TGTGCCAGCAGCCCCACCGGGACTAACTATGGCTACACCTTC. Protein: CASSPTGTNYGYTF.